This T cell receptor (beta chain) was recovered during a study of T-cell memory formation after mild COVID-19. The CDR3 runs to 16 residues. Trimming took 5 bases from V and 3 from J, leaving 20 bases between them. Germline CDR1 SGHAT, CDR2 FQNNGV. TCRdb reanalysed the 5' RACE reads using MiXCR and keeps one entry per CDR3 protein. Of under 700,000 distinct CDR3 sequences in the sample, roughly 22% were seen once. Sequenced input: PBMCs or a T cell subset sorted from them (not recorded which). This chain connects TRBV11-2 to TRBJ2-7; D is tentatively TRBD1 or TRBD2 (5 bases each). This TCR derives from an adult woman who had mild COVID-19 (a few samples of this study predate the infection). Cell type and time point are not known. The CDR3 bases are TGTGCCAGCAGCAAGCGCGGGTGGGATCAGGGCTACGAGCAGTACTTC. Protein sequence: CASSKRGWDQGYEQYF.